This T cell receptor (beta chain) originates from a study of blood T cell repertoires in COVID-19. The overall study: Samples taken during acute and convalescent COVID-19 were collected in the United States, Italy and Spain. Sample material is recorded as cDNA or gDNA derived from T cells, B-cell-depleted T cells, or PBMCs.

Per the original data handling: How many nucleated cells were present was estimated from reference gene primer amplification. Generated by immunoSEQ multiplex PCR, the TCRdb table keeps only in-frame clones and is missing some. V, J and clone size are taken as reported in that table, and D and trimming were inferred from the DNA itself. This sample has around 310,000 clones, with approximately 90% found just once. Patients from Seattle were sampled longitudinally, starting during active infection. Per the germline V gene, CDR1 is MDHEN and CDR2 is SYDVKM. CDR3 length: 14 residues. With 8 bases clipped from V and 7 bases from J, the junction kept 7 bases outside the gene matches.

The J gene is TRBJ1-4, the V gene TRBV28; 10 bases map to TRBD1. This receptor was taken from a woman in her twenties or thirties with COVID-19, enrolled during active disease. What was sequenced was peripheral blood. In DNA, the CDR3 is TGTGCCAGCGTGACAGGGGGCCTGGGTGAAAAACTGTTTTTT. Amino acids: CASVTGGLGEKLFF.